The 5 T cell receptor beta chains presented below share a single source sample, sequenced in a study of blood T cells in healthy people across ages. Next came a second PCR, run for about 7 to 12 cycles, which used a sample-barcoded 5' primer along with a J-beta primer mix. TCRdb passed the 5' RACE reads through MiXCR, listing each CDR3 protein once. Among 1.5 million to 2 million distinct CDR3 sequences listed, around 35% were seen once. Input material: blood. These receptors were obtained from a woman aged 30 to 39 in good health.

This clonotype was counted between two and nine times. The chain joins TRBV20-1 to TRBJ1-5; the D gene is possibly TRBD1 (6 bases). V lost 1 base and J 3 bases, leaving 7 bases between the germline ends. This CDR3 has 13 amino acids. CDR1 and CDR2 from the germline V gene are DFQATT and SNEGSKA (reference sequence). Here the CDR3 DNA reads TGCAGTGCTAGAGGGACAGTCAATCAGCCCCAGCATTTT. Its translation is CSARGTVNQPQHF.

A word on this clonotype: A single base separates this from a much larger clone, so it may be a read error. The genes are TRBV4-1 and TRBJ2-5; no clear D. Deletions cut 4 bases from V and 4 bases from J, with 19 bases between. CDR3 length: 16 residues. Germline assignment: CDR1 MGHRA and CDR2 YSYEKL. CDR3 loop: CASSPQNLGGLETQYF. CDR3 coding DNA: TGCGCCAGCAGCCCCCAAAACCTCGGCGGCCTAGAGACCCAGTACTTC.

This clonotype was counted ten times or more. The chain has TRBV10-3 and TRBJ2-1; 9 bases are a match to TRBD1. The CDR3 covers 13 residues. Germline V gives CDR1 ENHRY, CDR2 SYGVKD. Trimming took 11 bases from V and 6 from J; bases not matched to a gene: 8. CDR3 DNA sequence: TGTGCCTCCGGGGGACAGGGTTCCAATGAGCAGTTCTTC. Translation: CASGGQGSNEQFF.

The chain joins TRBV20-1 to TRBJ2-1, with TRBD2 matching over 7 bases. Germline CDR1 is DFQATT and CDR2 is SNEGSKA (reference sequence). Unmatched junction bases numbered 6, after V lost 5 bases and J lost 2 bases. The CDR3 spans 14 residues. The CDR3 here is CSAFSGTPYNEQFF. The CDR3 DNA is TGCAGTGCTTTCAGCGGGACCCCCTACAATGAGCAGTTCTTC.

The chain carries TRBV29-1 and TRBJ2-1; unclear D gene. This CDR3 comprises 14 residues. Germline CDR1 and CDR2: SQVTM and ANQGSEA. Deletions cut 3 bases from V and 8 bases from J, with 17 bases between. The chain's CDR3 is CSVDAAAGTDEQFF. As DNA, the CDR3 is TGCAGCGTTGATGCCGCGGCAGGAACGGATGAGCAGTTCTTC.